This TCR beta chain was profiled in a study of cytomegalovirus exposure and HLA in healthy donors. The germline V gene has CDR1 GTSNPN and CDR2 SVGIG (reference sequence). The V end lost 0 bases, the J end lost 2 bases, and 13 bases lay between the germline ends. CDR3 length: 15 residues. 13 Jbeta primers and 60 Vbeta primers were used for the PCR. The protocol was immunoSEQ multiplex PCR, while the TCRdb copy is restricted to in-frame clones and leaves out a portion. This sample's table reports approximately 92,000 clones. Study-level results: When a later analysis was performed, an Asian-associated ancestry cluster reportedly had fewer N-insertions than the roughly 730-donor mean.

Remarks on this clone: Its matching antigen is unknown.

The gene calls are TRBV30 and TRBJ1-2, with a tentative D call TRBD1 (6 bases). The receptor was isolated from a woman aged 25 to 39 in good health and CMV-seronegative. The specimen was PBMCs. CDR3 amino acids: CAWSVPRGFNYGYTF. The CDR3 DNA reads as TGTGCCTGGAGTGTACCCAGGGGATTCAACTATGGCTACACCTTC. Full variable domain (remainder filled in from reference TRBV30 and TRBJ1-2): SQTIHQWPATLVQPVGSPLSLECTVEGTSNPNLYWYRQAAGRGLQLLFYSVGIGQISSEVPQNLSASRPQDRQFILSSKKLLLSDSGFYLCAWSVPRGFNYGYTFGSGTRLTVV.